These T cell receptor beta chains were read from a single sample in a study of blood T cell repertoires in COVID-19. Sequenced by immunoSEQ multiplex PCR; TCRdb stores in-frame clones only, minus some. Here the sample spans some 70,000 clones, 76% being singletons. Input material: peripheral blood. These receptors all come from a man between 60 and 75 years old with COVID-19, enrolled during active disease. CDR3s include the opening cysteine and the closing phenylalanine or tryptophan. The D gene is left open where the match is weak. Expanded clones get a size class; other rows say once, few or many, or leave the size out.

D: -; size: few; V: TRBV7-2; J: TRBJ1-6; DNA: TGTGCCAGCAGCTTAGCACAGGTTGGGTCACCCCTCCACTTT; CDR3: CASSLAQVGSPLHF
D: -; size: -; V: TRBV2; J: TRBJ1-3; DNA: TGTGCCAGCAGCGGGTCAGCCTCTGGAAACACCATATATTTT; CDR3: CASSGSASGNTIYF
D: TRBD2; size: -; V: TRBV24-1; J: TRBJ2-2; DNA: TGTGCCACCAGTGATTTCACTAGCGGATCGAACACCGGGGAGCTGTTTTTT; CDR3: CATSDFTSGSNTGELFF
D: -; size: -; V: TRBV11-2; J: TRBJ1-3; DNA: TGTGCCAGCAGCTTTTCTCTGTCGGGAAACACCATATATTTT; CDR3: CASSFSLSGNTIYF
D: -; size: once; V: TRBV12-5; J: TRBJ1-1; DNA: TGTGCTAGTGGTGCCCTCTGGGGGGACACTGAAGCTTTCTTT; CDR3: CASGALWGDTEAFF
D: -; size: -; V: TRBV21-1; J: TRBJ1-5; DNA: TGTGCCAGCAAAGTAAGACAGGGGAGGGATCAGCCCCAGCATTTT; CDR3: CASKVRQGRDQPQHF
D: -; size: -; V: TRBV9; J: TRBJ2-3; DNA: TGTGCCAGCAGCGTAGGGCGGGGAGATACGCAGTATTTT; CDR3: CASSVGRGDTQYF
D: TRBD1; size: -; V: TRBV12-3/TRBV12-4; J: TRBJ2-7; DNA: TGTGCCAGCAGTTTCGGACAGGGGGACAAGTACTTC; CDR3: CASSFGQGDKYF
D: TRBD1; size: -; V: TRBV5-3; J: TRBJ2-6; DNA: TGTGCCAGAAGTACAGGACAGGGCTCTGGGGCCAACGTCCTGACTTTC; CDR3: CARSTGQGSGANVLTF
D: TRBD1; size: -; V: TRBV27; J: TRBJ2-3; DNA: TGTGCCAGCAGTTTATCGGGGACAGGGCGGGATACGCAGTATTTT; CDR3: CASSLSGTGRDTQYF
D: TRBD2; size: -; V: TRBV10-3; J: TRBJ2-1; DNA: TGTGCCATCAGCCCTGAAACGGGACTAGCGGGACGTAGCTCCTACAATGAGCAGTTCTTC; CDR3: CAISPETGLAGRSSYNEQFF
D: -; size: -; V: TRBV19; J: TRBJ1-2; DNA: TGTGCCAGTAGTAAAATCGGTTATGGCTACACCTTC; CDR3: CASSKIGYGYTF
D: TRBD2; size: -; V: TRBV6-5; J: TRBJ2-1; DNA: TGTGCCACCGGGGGACTAGGAAGTTACAATGAGCAGTTCTTC; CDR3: CATGGLGSYNEQFF
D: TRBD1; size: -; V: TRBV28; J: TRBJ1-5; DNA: TGTGCCAGCCGGACAGGGGGTTTTAATCAGCCCCAGCATTTT; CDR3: CASRTGGFNQPQHF
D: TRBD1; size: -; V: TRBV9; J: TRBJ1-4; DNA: TGTGCCAGCAGCGTAGCTCCAGGACAGGGGTGGGATGAAAAACTGTTTTTT; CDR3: CASSVAPGQGWDEKLFF
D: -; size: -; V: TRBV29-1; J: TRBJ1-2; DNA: TGCAGCGTGGCAGGGGTGGAAGGCTACACCTTC; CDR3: CSVAGVEGYTF